This TCR beta chain was sequenced in a study of vaccination effects on CD4 cells after COVID-19. In the study overall: It was two doses of either the BNT162b2 or mRNA-1273 vaccine that participants received. Findings and caveats of the study: Infection- and vaccine-induced clones contracted markedly late after vaccination.

Notes on this clone: The antigen remains unidentified.

Sequencing was performed with immunoSEQ multiplex PCR; in TCRdb, only in-frame clones are kept and a portion is missing. The sample includes 55,000 to 90,000 clones, 65% to 85% of them seen just once. With the ViraFEST assay, the study expanded antigen-specific CD4+ T cells using viral peptide pools, then sequenced them. Scientists isolated CD4+ T cells after a roughly nine-day culture period ended. From March to December 2020, the person had a SARS-CoV-2 infection that was confirmed by PCR. About 2 million PBMC were placed in each well, which was supplemented with 10 IU/ml IL-2 and approximately 10 ug/ml peptides. Germline V gene sequence: CDR1 SGHVS, CDR2 FNYEAQ. This CDR3 contains 16 residues. The V and J ends lost 5 bases and 0 bases respectively, with 17 bases between them.

Sequencing was performed on CD4+ T cells from PBMCs cultured with HIV peptides, taken before COVID-19 vaccination. The sample's subset: HIV-1 Nef peptide pool negative control/reference culture. The rearrangement uses TRBV7-6 and TRBJ2-7; D could derive from TRBD1 or TRBD2 (5 bases each). This TCR came from a human donor who had a prior SARS-CoV-2 infection. The DNA of the CDR3 is TGTGCCAGCAGCGACCAAGTGGGGACCGACTCCTACGAGCAGTACTTC. The encoded protein is CASSDQVGTDSYEQYF.